Sequencing of this T cell receptor (beta chain) was carried out in a study of T cell responses to AZD1222 COVID-19 vaccine. Study-wide background: Analyses pooled second doses at about 4 or about 12 weeks.

Sequencing was performed with immunoSEQ multiplex PCR; in TCRdb, only in-frame clones are kept and a portion is missing. The repertoire holds roughly 91,000 clones, more than 70% seen once, with 2.2% in the top ten. Points on this clone: As yet, its antigen is unknown.

Germline loops: CDR1 SGHTA, CDR2 FQGNSA. J was trimmed by 5 bases and V by 1 base; bases with no gene match: 7. This CDR3 spans 15 amino acids. Overall study findings and caveats: It was only after the peak T cell response that any repertoires were sampled. Vaccine-associated CD4 TCRs spanned spike, dominant at 160-218 and 743-854. Clonal diversity was possibly underestimated; the donors were predominantly white British and more often female.

The V gene is TRBV7-2, the J gene TRBJ2-5; 7 positions match TRBD1. The specimen was peripheral blood, collected on day 0 of AZD1222 vaccination. The TCR was taken from an adult in good health. CDR3 sequence: CASSLEGAGWETQYF. Here the CDR3 DNA reads TGTGCCAGCAGCTTAGAGGGGGCAGGATGGGAGACCCAGTACTTC.